The entry below describes one T cell receptor (beta chain). Time point indicated: pre-treatment sample, taken before nivolumab and TIL therapy. Adults with stage 4 NSCLC were enrolled in a phase I trial. This CDR3 comprises 13 residues. V was trimmed by 7 bases and J by 0 bases, leaving 9 bases between them. Germline CDR1 and CDR2: MNHEY and SVGAGI. The data stem from a study of TIL therapy for anti-PD-1-resistant metastatic lung cancer. About the research overall: Patients then received nivolumab; progressors got lymphodepletion, TIL and IL-2.

The immunoSEQ assay was v3. Generated by immunoSEQ multiplex PCR, the TCRdb table keeps only in-frame clones and is missing some. Seen here are more than 50,000 clones, around 90% observed once, and the top ten hold approximately 2.4%. Sample: blood, taken at baseline. The source is a person aged 25-85 years with non-small cell lung cancer. The chain has TRBV6-5 and TRBJ1-1; D gene ambiguous. The CDR3 protein is CASTWGLNTEAFF. CDR3 in DNA: TGTGCCAGCACGTGGGGATTGAACACTGAAGCTTTCTTT.